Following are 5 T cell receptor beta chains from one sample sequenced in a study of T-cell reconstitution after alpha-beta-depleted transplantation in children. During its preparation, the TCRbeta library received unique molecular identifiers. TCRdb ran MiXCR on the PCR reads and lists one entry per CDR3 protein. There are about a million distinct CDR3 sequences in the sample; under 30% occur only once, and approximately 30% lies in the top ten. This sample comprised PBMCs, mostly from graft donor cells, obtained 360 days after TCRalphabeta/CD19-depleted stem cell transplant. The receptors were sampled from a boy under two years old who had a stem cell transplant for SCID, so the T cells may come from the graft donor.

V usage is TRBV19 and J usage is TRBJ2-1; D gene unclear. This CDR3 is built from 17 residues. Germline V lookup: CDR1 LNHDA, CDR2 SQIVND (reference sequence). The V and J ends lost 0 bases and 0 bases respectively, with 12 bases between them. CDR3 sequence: CASSIDPLELSYNEQFF. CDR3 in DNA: TGTGCCAGTAGTATAGACCCGCTAGAACTCTCCTACAATGAGCAGTTCTTC.

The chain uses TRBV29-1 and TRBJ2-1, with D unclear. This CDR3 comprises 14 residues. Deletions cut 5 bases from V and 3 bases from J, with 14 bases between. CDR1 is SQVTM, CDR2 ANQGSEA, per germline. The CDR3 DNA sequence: TGCAGCGTTCCCCCTAACGATTACTACAATGAGCAGTTCTTC. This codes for CSVPPNDYYNEQFF.

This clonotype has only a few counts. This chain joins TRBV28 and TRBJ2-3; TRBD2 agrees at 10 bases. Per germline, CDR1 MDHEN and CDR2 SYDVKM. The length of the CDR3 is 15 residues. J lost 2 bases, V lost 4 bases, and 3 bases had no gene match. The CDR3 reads CASSYLAGDTDTQYF. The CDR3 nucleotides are TGTGCCAGCAGTTACCTAGCGGGGGACACAGATACGCAGTATTTT.

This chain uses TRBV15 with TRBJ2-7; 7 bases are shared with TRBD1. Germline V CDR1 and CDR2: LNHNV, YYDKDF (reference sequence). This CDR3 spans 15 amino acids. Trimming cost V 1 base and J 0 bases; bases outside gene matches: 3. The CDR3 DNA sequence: TGTGCCACCAGCAGAGCCCGGGACAGCTCCTACGAGCAGTACTTC. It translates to CATSRARDSSYEQYF.

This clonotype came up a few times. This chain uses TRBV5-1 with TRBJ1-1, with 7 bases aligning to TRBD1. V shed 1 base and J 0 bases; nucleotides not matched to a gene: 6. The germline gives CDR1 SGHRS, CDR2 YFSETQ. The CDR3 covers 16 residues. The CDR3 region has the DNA TGCGCCAGCAGCTTGTGGGAGACAGGGCTGAACACTGAAGCTTTCTTT. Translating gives CASSLWETGLNTEAFF.